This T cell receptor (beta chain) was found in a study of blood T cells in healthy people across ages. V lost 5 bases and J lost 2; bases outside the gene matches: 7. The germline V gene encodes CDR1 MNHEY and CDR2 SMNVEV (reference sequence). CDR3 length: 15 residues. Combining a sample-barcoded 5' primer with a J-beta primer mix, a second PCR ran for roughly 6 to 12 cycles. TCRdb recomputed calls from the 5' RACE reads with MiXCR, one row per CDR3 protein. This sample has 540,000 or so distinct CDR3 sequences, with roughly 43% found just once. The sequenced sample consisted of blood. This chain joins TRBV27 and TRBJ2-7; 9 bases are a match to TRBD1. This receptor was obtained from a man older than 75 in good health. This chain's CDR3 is CASSIDRDRAYEQYF. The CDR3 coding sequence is TGTGCCAGCAGTATAGACCGGGACAGGGCCTACGAGCAGTACTTC.